Following are 2 T cell receptor beta chains from one sample sequenced in a study of spatial heterogeneity in lung cancer. Each CDR3 protein gets one entry after TCRdb re-called the 5' RACE reads with MiXCR. This sample has 75,000 or so distinct CDR3 sequences; around 7.8% occur once, and the top ten carry 6.8%. As to time point: sample taken at primary tumor resection. This sample comprised PBMCs, obtained at surgery. These receptors originate from a male donor with early-stage non-small cell lung cancer.

In the case of this clonotype: A much larger clone differs by one base, so this may be a read error. V is TRBV27 and J is TRBJ1-1; no firm D call. CDR3 length equals 14 residues. V lost 5 bases to trimming and J lost 2 bases, with 12 bases between them. Per germline, CDR1 MNHEY and CDR2 SMNVEV (reference sequence). The CDR3 nucleotides are TGTGCCAGCAGTGGGTGGAACATAAACACTGAAGCTTTCTTT. Its protein is CASSGWNINTEAFF.

This clonotype was detected only once. The chain employs TRBV3-1 and TRBJ2-7, with 9 bases aligning to TRBD2. This CDR3 spans 14 amino acids. V dropped 4 bases and J dropped 5; count of bases not matched to a gene: 6. The germline V gene encodes CDR1 LGHDT and CDR2 YNNKEL (reference sequence). Here the CDR3 DNA reads TGTGCCAGCAGCCCGGGACTAGCCGAGGACGAGCAGTACTTC. Protein product: CASSPGLAEDEQYF.